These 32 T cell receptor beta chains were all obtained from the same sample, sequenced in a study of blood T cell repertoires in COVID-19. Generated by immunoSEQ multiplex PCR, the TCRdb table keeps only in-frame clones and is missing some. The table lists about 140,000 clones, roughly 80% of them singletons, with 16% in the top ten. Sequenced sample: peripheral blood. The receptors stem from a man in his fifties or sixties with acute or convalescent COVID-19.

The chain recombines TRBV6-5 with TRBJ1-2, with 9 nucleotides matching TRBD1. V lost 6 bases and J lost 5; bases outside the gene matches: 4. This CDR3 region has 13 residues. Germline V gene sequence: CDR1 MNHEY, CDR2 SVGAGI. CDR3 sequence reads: CASSHGQGYGYTF. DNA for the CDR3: TGTGCCAGCAGCCATGGACAGGGGTATGGCTACACCTTC.

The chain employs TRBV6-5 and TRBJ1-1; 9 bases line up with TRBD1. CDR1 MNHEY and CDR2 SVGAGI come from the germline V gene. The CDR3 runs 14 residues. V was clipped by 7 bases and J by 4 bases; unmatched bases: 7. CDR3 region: CASIKTGGGTEAFF. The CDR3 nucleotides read TGTGCCAGCATCAAGACAGGGGGTGGCACTGAAGCTTTCTTT.

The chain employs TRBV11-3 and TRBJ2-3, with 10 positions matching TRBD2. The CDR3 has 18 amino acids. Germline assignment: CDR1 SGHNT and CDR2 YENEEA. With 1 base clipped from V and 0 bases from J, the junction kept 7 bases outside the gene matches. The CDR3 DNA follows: TGTGCCAGCAGCTTAGGGCTAGCGGGGGCCTCTAGCACAGATACGCAGTATTTT. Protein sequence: CASSLGLAGASSTDTQYF.

The CDR3 loop reads CASSTIFSNRGPQETQYF. The CDR3 coding sequence is TGTGCCAGCTCTACTATATTCAGCAACAGGGGTCCCCAAGAGACCCAGTACTTC. The chain carries TRBV27 and TRBJ2-5, with 7 positions matching TRBD1. Germline loops: CDR1 MNHEY, CDR2 SMNVEV (reference sequence). The CDR3 totals 18 residues. V lost 8 bases and J lost 1; bases outside the gene matches: 19.

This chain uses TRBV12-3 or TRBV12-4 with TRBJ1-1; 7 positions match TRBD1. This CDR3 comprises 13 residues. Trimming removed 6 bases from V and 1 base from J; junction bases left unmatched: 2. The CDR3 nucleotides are TGTGCCAGCAGAAGACAGGGGAACACTGAAGCTTTCTTT. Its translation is CASRRQGNTEAFF.

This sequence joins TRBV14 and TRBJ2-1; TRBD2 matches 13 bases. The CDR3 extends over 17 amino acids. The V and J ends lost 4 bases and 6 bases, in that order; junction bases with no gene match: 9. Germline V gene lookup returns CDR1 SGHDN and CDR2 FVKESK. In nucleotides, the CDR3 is TGTGCCAGCAGCCTTGGGTTACTAGCGGGGGGGCCCAATGAGCAGTTCTTC. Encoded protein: CASSLGLLAGGPNEQFF. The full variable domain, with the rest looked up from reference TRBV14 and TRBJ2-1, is EAGVTQFPSHSVIEKGQTVTLRCDPISGHDNLYWYRRVMGKEIKFLLHFVKESKQDESGMPNNRFLAERTGGTYSTLKVQPAELEDSGVYFCASSLGLLAGGPNEQFFGPGTRLTVL.

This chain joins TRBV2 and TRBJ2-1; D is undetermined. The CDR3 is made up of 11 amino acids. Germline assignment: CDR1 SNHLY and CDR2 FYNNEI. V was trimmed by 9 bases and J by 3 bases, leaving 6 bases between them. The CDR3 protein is CASNSYNEQFF. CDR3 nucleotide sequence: TGTGCCAGTAACAGCTACAATGAGCAGTTCTTC.

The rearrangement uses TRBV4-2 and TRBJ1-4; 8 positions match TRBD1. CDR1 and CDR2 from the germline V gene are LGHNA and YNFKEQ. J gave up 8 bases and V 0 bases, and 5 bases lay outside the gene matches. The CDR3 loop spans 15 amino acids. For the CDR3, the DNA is TGTGCCAGCAGCCAAGAGAGGGACAGGTCGGAAAAACTGTTTTTT. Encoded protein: CASSQERDRSEKLFF.

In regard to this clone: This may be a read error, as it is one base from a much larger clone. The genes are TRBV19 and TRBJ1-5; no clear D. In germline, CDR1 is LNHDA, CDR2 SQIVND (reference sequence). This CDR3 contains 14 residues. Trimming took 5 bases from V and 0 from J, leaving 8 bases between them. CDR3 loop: CASSHGYSNQPQHF. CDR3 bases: TGTGCCAGTAGTCACGGTTATAGCAATCAGCCCCAGCATTTT.

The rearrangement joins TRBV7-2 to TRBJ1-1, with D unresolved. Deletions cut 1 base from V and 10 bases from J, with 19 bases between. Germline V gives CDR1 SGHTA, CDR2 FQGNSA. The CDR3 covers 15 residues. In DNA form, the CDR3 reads TGTGCCAGCAGCTTAGGGGCAAACTCCTTAATTGGAGCTTTCTTT. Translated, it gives CASSLGANSLIGAFF.

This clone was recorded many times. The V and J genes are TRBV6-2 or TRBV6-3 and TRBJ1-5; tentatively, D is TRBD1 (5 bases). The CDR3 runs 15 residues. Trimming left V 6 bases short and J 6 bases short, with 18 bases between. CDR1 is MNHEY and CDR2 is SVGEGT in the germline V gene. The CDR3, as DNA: TGTGCCAGCAGCCCAAGTGGAGGGGTCGGTCAGCCCCAGCATTTT. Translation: CASSPSGGVGQPQHF.

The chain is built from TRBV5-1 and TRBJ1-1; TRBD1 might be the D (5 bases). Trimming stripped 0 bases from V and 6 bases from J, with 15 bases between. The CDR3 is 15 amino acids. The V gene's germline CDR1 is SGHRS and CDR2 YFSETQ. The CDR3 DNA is TGCGCCAGCAGCTTGGTCCAGGGCCAGAAGGCTGAAGCTTTCTTT. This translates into CASSLVQGQKAEAFF. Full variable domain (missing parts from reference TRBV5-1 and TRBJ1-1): KAGVTQTPRYLIKTRGQQVTLSCSPISGHRSVSWYQQTPGQGLQFLFEYFSETQRNKGNFPGRFSGRQFSNSRSEMNVSTLELGDSALYLCASSLVQGQKAEAFFGQGTRLTVV.

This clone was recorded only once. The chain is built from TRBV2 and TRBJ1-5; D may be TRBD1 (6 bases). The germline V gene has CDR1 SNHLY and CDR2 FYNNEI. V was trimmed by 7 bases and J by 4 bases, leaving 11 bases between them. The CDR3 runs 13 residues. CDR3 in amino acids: CASIRGMNQPQHF. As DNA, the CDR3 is TGTGCCAGCATTAGGGGGATGAATCAGCCCCAGCATTTT.

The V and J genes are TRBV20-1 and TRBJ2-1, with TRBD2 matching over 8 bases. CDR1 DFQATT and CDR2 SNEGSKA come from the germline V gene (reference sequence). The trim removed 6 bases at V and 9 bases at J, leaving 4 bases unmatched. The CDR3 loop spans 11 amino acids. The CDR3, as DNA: TGCAGTGCCCGCCGGGGGGGTGAGCAGTTCTTC. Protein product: CSARRGGEQFF.

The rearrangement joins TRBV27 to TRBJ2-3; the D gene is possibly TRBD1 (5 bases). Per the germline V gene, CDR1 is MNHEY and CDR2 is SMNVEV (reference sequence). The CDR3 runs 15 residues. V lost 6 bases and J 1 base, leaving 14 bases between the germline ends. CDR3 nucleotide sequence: TGTGCCAGCAGGTGGGCTGCCAGGGGCACAGATACGCAGTATTTT. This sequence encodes CASRWAARGTDTQYF.

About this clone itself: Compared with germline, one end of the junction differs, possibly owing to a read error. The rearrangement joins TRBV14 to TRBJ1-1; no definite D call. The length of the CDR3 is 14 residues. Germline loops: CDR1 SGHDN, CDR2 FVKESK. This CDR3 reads CASSQDRIVSRLSF. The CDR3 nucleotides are TGTGCCAGCAGCCAAGATAGGATTGTAAGTAGACTGAGTTTT.

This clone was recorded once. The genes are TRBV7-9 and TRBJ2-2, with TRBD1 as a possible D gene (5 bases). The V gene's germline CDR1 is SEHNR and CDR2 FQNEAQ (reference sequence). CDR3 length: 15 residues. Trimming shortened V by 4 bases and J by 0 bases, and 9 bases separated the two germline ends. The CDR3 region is CASSYTGSNTGELFF. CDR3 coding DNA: TGTGCCAGCAGCTACACAGGATCGAACACCGGGGAGCTGTTTTTT.

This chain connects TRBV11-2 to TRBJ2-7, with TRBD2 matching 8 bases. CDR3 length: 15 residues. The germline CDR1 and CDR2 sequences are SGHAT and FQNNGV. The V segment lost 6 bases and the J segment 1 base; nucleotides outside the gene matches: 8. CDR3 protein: CASRNHSGTSYEQYF. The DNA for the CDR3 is TGTGCCAGCAGAAACCATAGCGGGACTTCCTACGAGCAGTACTTC.

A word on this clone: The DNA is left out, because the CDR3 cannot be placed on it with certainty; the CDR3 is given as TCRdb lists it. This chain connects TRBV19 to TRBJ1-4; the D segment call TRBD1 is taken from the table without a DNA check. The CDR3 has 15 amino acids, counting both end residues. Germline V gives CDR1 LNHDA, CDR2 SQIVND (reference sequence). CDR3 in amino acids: CASSVGTGSARYPFF.

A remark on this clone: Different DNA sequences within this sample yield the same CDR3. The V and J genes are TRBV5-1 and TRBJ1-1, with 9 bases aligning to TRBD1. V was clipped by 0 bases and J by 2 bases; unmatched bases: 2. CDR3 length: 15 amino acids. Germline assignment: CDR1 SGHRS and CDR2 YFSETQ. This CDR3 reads CASSLGDRENTEAFF. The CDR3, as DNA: TGCGCCAGCAGCTTGGGGGACAGGGAAAACACTGAAGCTTTCTTT.

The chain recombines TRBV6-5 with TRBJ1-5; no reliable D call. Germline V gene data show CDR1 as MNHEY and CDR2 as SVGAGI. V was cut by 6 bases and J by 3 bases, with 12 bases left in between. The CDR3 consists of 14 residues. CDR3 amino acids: CASRDRGSNQPQHF. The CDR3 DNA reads TGTGCCAGCAGAGACCGAGGTTCCAATCAGCCCCAGCATTTT.

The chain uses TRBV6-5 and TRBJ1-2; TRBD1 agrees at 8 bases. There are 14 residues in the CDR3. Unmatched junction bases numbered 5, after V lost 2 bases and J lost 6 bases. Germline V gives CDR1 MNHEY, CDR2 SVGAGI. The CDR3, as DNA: TGTGCCAGCAGTTACGTGGACAGGGATGATGGCTACACCTTC. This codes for CASSYVDRDDGYTF.

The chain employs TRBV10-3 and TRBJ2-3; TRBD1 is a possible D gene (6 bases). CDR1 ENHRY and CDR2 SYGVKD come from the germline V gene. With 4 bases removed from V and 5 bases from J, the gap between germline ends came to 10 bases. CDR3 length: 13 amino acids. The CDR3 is CAISVQGGDTQYF. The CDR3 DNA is TGTGCCATCAGTGTACAGGGCGGAGATACGCAGTATTTT.

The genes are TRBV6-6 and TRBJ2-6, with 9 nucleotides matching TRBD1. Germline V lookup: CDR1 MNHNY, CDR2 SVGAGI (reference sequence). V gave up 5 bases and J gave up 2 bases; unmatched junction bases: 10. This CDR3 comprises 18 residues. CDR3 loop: CASSRDRALRAGANVLTF. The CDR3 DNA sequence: TGTGCCAGCAGTCGGGACAGGGCACTACGTGCTGGGGCCAACGTCCTGACTTTC.

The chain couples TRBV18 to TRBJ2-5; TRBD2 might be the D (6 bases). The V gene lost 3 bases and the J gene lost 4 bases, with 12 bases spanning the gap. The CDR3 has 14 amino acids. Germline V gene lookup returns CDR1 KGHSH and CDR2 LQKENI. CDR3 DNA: TGTGCCAGCTCACCTGTAGCGGCGTCAGAGACCCAGTACTTC. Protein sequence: CASSPVAASETQYF.

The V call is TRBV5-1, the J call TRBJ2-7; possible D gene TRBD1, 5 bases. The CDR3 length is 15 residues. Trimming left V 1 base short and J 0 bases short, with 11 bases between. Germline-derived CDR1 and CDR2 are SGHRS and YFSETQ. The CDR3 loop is CASSLLAGHSYEQYF. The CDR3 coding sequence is TGCGCCAGCAGCTTGTTAGCAGGGCACTCCTACGAGCAGTACTTC. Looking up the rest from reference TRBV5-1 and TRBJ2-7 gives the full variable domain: KAGVTQTPRYLIKTRGQQVTLSCSPISGHRSVSWYQQTPGQGLQFLFEYFSETQRNKGNFPGRFSGRQFSNSRSEMNVSTLELGDSALYLCASSLLAGHSYEQYFGPGTRLTVT.

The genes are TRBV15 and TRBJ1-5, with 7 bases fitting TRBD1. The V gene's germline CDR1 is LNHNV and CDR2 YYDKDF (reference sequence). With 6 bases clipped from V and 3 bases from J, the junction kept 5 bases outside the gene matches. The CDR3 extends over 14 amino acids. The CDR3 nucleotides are TGTGCCACCAGGCCTACAGGGGCCAATCAGCCCCAGCATTTT. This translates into CATRPTGANQPQHF.

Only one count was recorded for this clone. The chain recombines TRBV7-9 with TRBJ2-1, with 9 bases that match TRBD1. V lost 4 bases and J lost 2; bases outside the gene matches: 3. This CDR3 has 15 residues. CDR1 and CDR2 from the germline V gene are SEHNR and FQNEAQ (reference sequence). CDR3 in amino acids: CASSSRTGAYNEQFF. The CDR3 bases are TGTGCCAGCAGCTCTCGGACAGGGGCCTACAATGAGCAGTTCTTC.

The CDR3 sequence: CASSARQASYEQYF. The CDR3 bases are TGTGCCAGCTCAGCGAGACAGGCTTCCTACGAGCAGTACTTC. The rearrangement joins TRBV18 to TRBJ2-7, with D perhaps matching TRBD1 (6 bases). CDR3 length: 14 residues. The V end was cut by 5 bases, the J end by 1 base, with 12 bases between. Germline CDR1 reads KGHSH; CDR2 reads LQKENI. The whole variable domain, remainder taken from reference TRBV18 and TRBJ2-7, is NAGVMQNPRHLVRRRGQEARLRCSPMKGHSHVYWYRQLPEEGLKFMVYLQKENIIDESGMPKERFSAEFPKEGPSILRIQQVVRGDSAAYFCASSARQASYEQYFGPGTRLTVT.

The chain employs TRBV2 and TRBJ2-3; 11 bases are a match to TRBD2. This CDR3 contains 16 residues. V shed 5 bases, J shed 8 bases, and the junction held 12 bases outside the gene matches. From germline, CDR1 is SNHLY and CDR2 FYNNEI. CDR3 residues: CASSPSFLAGGSTQYF. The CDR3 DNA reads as TGTGCCAGCAGTCCCTCCTTCCTAGCGGGGGGATCTACGCAGTATTTT. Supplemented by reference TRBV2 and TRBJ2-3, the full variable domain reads EPEVTQTPSHQVTQMGQEVILRCVPISNHLYFYWYRQILGQKVEFLVSFYNNEISEKSEIFDDQFSVERPDGSNFTLKIRSTKLEDSAMYFCASSPSFLAGGSTQYFGPGTRLTVL.

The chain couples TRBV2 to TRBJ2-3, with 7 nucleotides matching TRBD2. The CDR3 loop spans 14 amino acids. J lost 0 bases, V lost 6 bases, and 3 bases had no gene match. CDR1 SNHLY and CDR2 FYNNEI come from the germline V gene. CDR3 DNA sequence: TGTGCCAGCAGCCGAGCGGGAAGCACAGATACGCAGTATTTT. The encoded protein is CASSRAGSTDTQYF.

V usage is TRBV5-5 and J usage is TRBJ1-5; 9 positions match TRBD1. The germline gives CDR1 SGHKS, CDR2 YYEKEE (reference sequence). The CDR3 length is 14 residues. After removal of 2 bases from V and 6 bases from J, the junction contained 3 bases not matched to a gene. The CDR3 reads CASSFTGGPQPQHF. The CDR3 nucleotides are TGTGCCAGCAGCTTTACAGGGGGCCCTCAGCCCCAGCATTTT.